The 24 T cell receptor beta chains reported below all come from one sample, sequenced in a study of lymphopenia after photon versus proton radiotherapy. Profiled with immunoSEQ multiplex PCR; TCRdb holds only in-frame clones, not every one. The top ten clones hold 29% of a sample with some 55,000 clones, around 83% of them seen once. The sample consisted of peripheral blood, taken from a patient treated with photon-based radiotherapy. The receptors come from a man aged 50 to 59 with gastric cancer.

The gene calls are TRBV6-5 and TRBJ2-7, with no clear D. CDR1 and CDR2 from the germline V gene are MNHEY and SVGAGI. The V gene lost 5 bases and the J gene lost 6 bases, with 17 bases spanning the gap. The CDR3 spans 14 residues. CDR3 amino acids: CASSPPRRLGEQYF. The CDR3 coding sequence is TGTGCCAGCAGTCCACCGCGCCGGCTTGGCGAGCAGTACTTC.

This chain joins TRBV11-2 and TRBJ2-7; D is undetermined. Germline V gene data show CDR1 as SGHAT and CDR2 as FQNNGV. The CDR3 is 14 amino acids. V lost 5 bases and J lost 4, with 15 bases in between. CDR3 in DNA: TGTGCCAGCAGCCCCCCCTGGCTCCCATACGAGCAGTACTTC. It encodes CASSPPWLPYEQYF. The full variable domain, rest sourced from reference TRBV11-2 and TRBJ2-7, is EAGVAQSPRYKIIEKRQSVAFWCNPISGHATLYWYQQILGQGPKLLIQFQNNGVVDDSQLPKDRFSAERLKGVDSTLKIQPAKLEDSAVYLCASSPPWLPYEQYFGPGTRLTVT.

The chain combines TRBV28 with TRBJ2-5, with a weak D call TRBD1 (5 bases). The germline V and J ends were trimmed by 2 bases and 2 bases, with 15 bases remaining between them. Germline CDR1 and CDR2: MDHEN and SYDVKM. CDR3 length: 16 residues. For the CDR3, the DNA is TGTGCCAGCAGTTTAGTTTATCGACAGAGTCAAGAGACCCAGTACTTC. Its protein product is CASSLVYRQSQETQYF. The full variable domain, its missing parts supplied by reference TRBV28 and TRBJ2-5, is DVKVTQSSRYLVKRTGEKVFLECVQDMDHENMFWYRQDPGLGLRLIYFSYDVKMKEKGDIPEGYSVSREKKERFSLILESASTNQTSMYLCASSLVYRQSQETQYFGPGTRLLVL.

This sequence joins TRBV5-8 and TRBJ1-2, with D perhaps TRBD1 (6 bases). This CDR3 has 16 residues. With 4 bases removed from V and 4 bases from J, the gap between germline ends came to 20 bases. From germline, CDR1 is SGHTS and CDR2 YDEGEE. DNA for the CDR3: TGTGCCAGCAGCCCAGGTCAGGGGCGGTATGGCTATGGCTACACCTTC. Translated: CASSPGQGRYGYGYTF.

The J gene is TRBJ2-3, the V gene TRBV5-1, with no clear D. The germline V gene encodes CDR1 SGHRS and CDR2 YFSETQ. V was clipped by 4 bases and J by 2 bases, with 11 bases between them. There are 14 residues in the CDR3. The CDR3 sequence: CASSPPDLTDTQYF. The DNA for the CDR3 is TGCGCCAGCAGCCCCCCGGACCTCACAGATACGCAGTATTTT. The full variable domain, completed using reference TRBV5-1 and TRBJ2-3, is KAGVTQTPRYLIKTRGQQVTLSCSPISGHRSVSWYQQTPGQGLQFLFEYFSETQRNKGNFPGRFSGRQFSNSRSEMNVSTLELGDSALYLCASSPPDLTDTQYFGPGTRLTVL.

This sequence joins TRBV28 and TRBJ2-5; 7 bases align to TRBD2. The J call is uncertain, as TRBJ2-7 better fits the DNA end. Germline CDR1 reads MDHEN; CDR2 reads SYDVKM. This CDR3 has 15 residues. The CDR3 is CASSFALTSSYEQYF. Here the CDR3 DNA reads TGTGCCAGCAGTTTCGCCCTGACTAGCAGCTACGAGCAGTACTTC.

The genes are TRBV4-3 and TRBJ2-2, with 14 bases aligning to TRBD2. Germline lookup yields CDR1 LGHNA and CDR2 YSLEER. V was pared by 1 base and J by 6 bases, with 7 bases of the junction left unmatched. The CDR3 is 18 amino acids. The CDR3 reads CASSQAGTSGRFAGELFF. CDR3 coding DNA: TGCGCCAGCAGCCAAGCCGGGACTAGCGGGAGATTCGCCGGGGAGCTGTTTTTT.

This rearrangement joins TRBV6-1 to TRBJ1-1; TRBD1 aligns across 7 bases. The V and J ends lost 4 bases and 3 bases, in that order; junction bases with no gene match: 2. The CDR3 length is 13 residues. Germline V CDR1 and CDR2: MNHNS, SASEGT. The CDR3 DNA sequence: TGTGCCAGCAGTGCCACAGGGGACACTGAAGCTTTCTTT. It codes for CASSATGDTEAFF.

The count of this clone is one. The V gene is TRBV5-6, the J gene TRBJ2-1, with 7 nucleotides matching TRBD2. The CDR3 totals 16 residues. Germline assignment: CDR1 SGHDT and CDR2 YYEEEE. V was clipped by 4 bases and J by 7 bases; unmatched bases: 14. The CDR3 here is CASSLGWGAGLNEQFF. The CDR3 nucleotides are TGTGCCAGCAGCCTGGGTTGGGGAGCGGGATTAAATGAGCAGTTCTTC.

This clone was picked up one time. J is TRBJ2-1 and V is TRBV6-5, with TRBD2 as a possible D gene (7 bases). Germline V lookup: CDR1 MNHEY, CDR2 SVGAGI. This CDR3 contains 15 residues. Trimming took 8 bases from V and 7 from J, leaving 21 bases between them. CDR3 region: CASFSRGAGRNEQFF. CDR3 bases: TGTGCCAGCTTTTCACGGGGGGCAGGGCGGAATGAGCAGTTCTTC.

The genes are TRBV2 and TRBJ1-2; D is possibly TRBD1 (6 bases). This CDR3 has 14 residues. Looked up from germline, CDR1 is SNHLY and CDR2 is FYNNEI. V was clipped by 5 bases and J by 1 base, with 11 bases between them. CDR3 protein: CASSPDSFNYGYTF. CDR3 nucleotide sequence: TGTGCCAGCAGTCCGGACAGCTTTAACTATGGCTACACCTTC.

The rearrangement uses TRBV4-1 and TRBJ2-1; D is undetermined. Trimming stripped 1 base from V and 3 bases from J, with 10 bases between. This CDR3 spans 15 amino acids. Germline V gives CDR1 MGHRA, CDR2 YSYEKL. The CDR3 DNA sequence: TGCGCCAGCAGCCAAGCATCGGTGATCTACAATGAGCAGTTCTTC. Its translation: CASSQASVIYNEQFF.

A word on this clone: A far bigger clonotype differs at one base, so this is likely a read error. The same CDR3 can be traced to other DNA sequences in this sample. The CDR3 region has the DNA TGTGCCAGTAGTATTACAGGCATGAACACTGAAGCTTTCTTT. Its protein product is CASSITGMNTEAFF. The J gene is TRBJ1-1, the V gene TRBV28; tentative D call: TRBD1 (5 bases). The CDR3 covers 14 residues. Trimming shortened V by 9 bases and J by 0 bases, and 14 bases separated the two germline ends. From germline, CDR1 is MDHEN and CDR2 SYDVKM.

The CDR3 region is CASSYDLWTLNTEAFF. The CDR3 DNA sequence: TGTGCCAGCAGTTATGATTTGTGGACACTGAACACTGAAGCTTTCTTT. This sequence joins TRBV6-5 and TRBJ1-1; D is possibly TRBD1 (5 bases). The CDR3 consists of 16 residues. Deletions cut 3 bases from V and 0 bases from J, with 14 bases between. Germline assignment: CDR1 MNHEY and CDR2 SVGAGI.

The chain carries TRBV6-1 and TRBJ2-1; D remains ambiguous. The germline V gene has CDR1 MNHNS and CDR2 SASEGT. Deletions cut 3 bases from V and 0 bases from J, with 12 bases between. The CDR3 sequence is 16 residues long. CDR3 sequence: CASSDRVAGSYNEQFF. In DNA, the CDR3 is TGTGCCAGCAGTGATAGGGTAGCTGGCTCCTACAATGAGCAGTTCTTC.

The chain is built from TRBV9 and TRBJ1-3, with 7 bases that match TRBD1. Germline V gives CDR1 SGDLS, CDR2 YYNGEE. The CDR3 loop spans 17 amino acids. The ends lost 0 bases at V and 2 bases at J; junction bases unmatched: 8. The CDR3 protein is CASSVETITGAGNTIYF. CDR3 in DNA: TGTGCCAGCAGCGTAGAGACGATTACAGGGGCTGGAAACACCATATATTTT.

The chain uses TRBV5-1 and TRBJ2-2; D perhaps matches TRBD1 (5 bases). V lost 6 bases to trimming and J lost 0 bases, with 12 bases between them. The germline V gene encodes CDR1 SGHRS and CDR2 YFSETQ. CDR3 size: 15 residues. The chain's CDR3 is CASTRQGPNTGELFF. Written as DNA, the CDR3 is TGCGCCAGCACCAGGCAGGGTCCGAACACCGGGGAGCTGTTTTTT.

This clone was detected once. The chain uses TRBV7-8 and TRBJ2-1; TRBD1 matches 8 bases. Per germline, CDR1 SGHVS and CDR2 FQNEAQ. Unmatched junction bases numbered 7, after V lost 4 bases and J lost 5 bases. The CDR3 sequence is 15 residues long. CDR3 nucleotide sequence: TGTGCCAGCAGCTCACGCCGGACAGGGCACAATGAGCAGTTCTTC. Amino acid sequence: CASSSRRTGHNEQFF.

J is TRBJ1-5 and V is TRBV6-1; 12 bases fit TRBD1. The CDR3 has 19 residues. Germline V CDR1 and CDR2: MNHNS, SASEGT. Trimming removed 3 bases from V and 1 base from J; junction bases left unmatched: 10. CDR3 in DNA: TGTGCCAGCAGTGACCTATCGGGACAGGGGGCTAGAAGCAATCAGCCCCAGCATTTT. Protein product: CASSDLSGQGARSNQPQHF.

The rearrangement uses TRBV7-8 and TRBJ2-5; D could derive from TRBD1 or TRBD2 (5 bases each). The CDR3 contains 15 residues. The germline V gene encodes CDR1 SGHVS and CDR2 FQNEAQ. The V end lost 0 bases, the J end lost 3 bases, and 11 bases lay between the germline ends. This CDR3 is CASSLARDGKETQYF. The CDR3 nucleotides read TGTGCCAGCAGCTTAGCCCGGGACGGGAAAGAGACCCAGTACTTC.

In this sample, this clone turned up once. The J gene is TRBJ2-5, the V gene TRBV4-3, with a possible D match to TRBD2 (6 bases). CDR1 and CDR2 from the germline V gene are LGHNA and YSLEER. Deletions cut 1 base from V and 4 bases from J, with 34 bases between. This CDR3 has 22 amino acids. CDR3: CASSQVISWEASDRTARETQYF. CDR3 bases: TGCGCCAGCAGCCAAGTGATTAGTTGGGAGGCTAGCGACAGAACCGCCCGAGAGACCCAGTACTTC.

V and J are TRBV6-4 and TRBJ2-3, with 7 bases lining up with TRBD2. The CDR3 is 16 amino acids. The J segment lost 2 bases and the V segment lost 4 bases, leaving 9 bases of the junction unmatched. Germline lookup yields CDR1 MRHNA and CDR2 SNTAGT. The CDR3 loop is CASSATGTTPTDTQYF. For the CDR3, the DNA is TGTGCCAGCAGTGCCACCGGGACTACACCCACAGATACGCAGTATTTT.

This sequence joins TRBV4-2 and TRBJ1-4, with D possibly being TRBD1 (5 bases). Trimming took 1 base from V and 5 from J, leaving 11 bases between them. CDR1 is LGHNA, CDR2 YNFKEQ, per germline. This CDR3 comprises 15 residues. For the CDR3, the DNA is TGTGCCAGCAGCCAAGGGGGGGAGGGCAATGAAAAACTGTTTTTT. Translated: CASSQGGEGNEKLFF.

This clone turned up a few times. The J gene is TRBJ2-1, the V gene TRBV10-3, with a possible D match to TRBD1 (5 bases). CDR1 and CDR2 (germline): ENHRY, SYGVKD. CDR3 length: 13 residues. V lost 3 bases and J lost 8, with 11 bases in between. CDR3 bases: TGTGCCATCAGTGACCCCCCCAGGGATGAGCAGTTCTTC. Translation gives CAISDPPRDEQFF.